What follows are 11 T cell receptor beta chains derived from one specimen sequenced in a study of T-cell memory formation after mild COVID-19. TCRdb redid the calling of the 5' RACE reads with MiXCR, one entry per CDR3 protein. The sample holds under 400,000 distinct CDR3 sequences; under 30% are singletons and the top ten take 13%. Specimen: PBMCs or a T cell subset sorted from them (not recorded which). Receptors were obtained from an adult woman who had mild COVID-19 (a few samples of this study predate the infection). Cell type and time point are not known.

V and J are TRBV5-1 and TRBJ1-2, with 10 bases matching TRBD1. The CDR3 sequence is 15 residues long. V shed 0 bases, J shed 7 bases, and the junction held 6 bases outside the gene matches. Germline lookup yields CDR1 SGHRS and CDR2 YFSETQ. The CDR3 region is CASSLGEDRGFGYTF. Written as DNA, the CDR3 is TGCGCCAGCAGCTTGGGCGAGGACAGGGGGTTTGGCTACACCTTC.

CDR3: CASSLTSGVLVDTQYF. DNA for the CDR3: TGTGCCAGCAGCCTAACCAGCGGGGTACTCGTGGATACGCAGTATTTT. The V call is TRBV4-2, the J call TRBJ2-3, with 7 bases that match TRBD2. V shed 4 bases and J 6 bases; nucleotides not matched to a gene: 13. CDR3 length: 16 residues. The germline V gene encodes CDR1 LGHNA and CDR2 YNFKEQ.

The V gene is TRBV10-2, the J gene TRBJ2-2; D not resolved. Germline CDR1 and CDR2: WSHSY and SAAADI. Trimming removed 10 bases from V and 6 bases from J, with 21 bases in between. The CDR3 totals 15 residues. The CDR3 sequence is CATMADVVFSGELFF. The CDR3 bases are TGCGCCACCATGGCCGACGTAGTGTTCTCCGGGGAGCTGTTTTTT.

This chain joins TRBV20-1 and TRBJ1-6; TRBD1 aligns across 9 bases. This CDR3 comprises 13 residues. Germline assignment: CDR1 DFQATT and CDR2 SNEGSKA (reference sequence). With 6 bases clipped from V and 5 bases from J, the junction kept 2 bases outside the gene matches. CDR3 region: CSARTGDNSPLHF. CDR3 coding DNA: TGCAGTGCGAGGACAGGGGATAATTCACCCCTCCACTTT.

The genes are TRBV7-6 and TRBJ2-1, with 8 bases fitting TRBD1. CDR3 length: 16 residues. CDR1 and CDR2 (germline): SGHVS, FNYEAQ. The V gene end was trimmed by 5 bases and the J gene end by 0 bases; junction bases not matched to a gene: 6. The CDR3 here is CASSARQGRSYNEQFF. The DNA for the CDR3 is TGTGCCAGCAGCGCTAGACAGGGGCGCTCCTACAATGAGCAGTTCTTC. Based on the CDR3 plus reference TRBV7-6 and TRBJ2-1, the full variable domain is GAGVSQSPRYKVTKRGQDVALRCDPISGHVSLYWYRQALGQGPEFLTYFNYEAQQDKSGLPNDRFSAERPEGSISTLTIQRTEQRDSAMYRCASSARQGRSYNEQFFGPGTRLTVL.

The genes are TRBV5-6 and TRBJ1-2, with D uncertain. Trimming took 0 bases from V and 2 from J, leaving 14 bases between them. CDR3 size: 16 residues. CDR1 is SGHDT and CDR2 is YYEEEE in the germline V gene. Here the CDR3 reads CASSLALQPQNYGYTF. The CDR3 region has the DNA TGTGCCAGCAGCTTGGCCCTACAGCCTCAAAACTATGGCTACACCTTC.

This clonotype was seen at least ten times. V usage is TRBV7-3 and J usage is TRBJ2-7; no definite D call. This CDR3 region has 14 residues. V was trimmed by 2 bases and J by 5 bases, leaving 13 bases between them. The germline V gene encodes CDR1 SGHTA and CDR2 FQGTGA. CDR3 sequence reads: CASSLPNISNEQYF. DNA for the CDR3: TGTGCCAGCAGCTTACCCAATATAAGCAACGAGCAGTACTTC.

J is TRBJ2-4 and V is TRBV12-3 or TRBV12-4; D gene unclear. Trimming shortened V by 3 bases and J by 6 bases, and 15 bases separated the two germline ends. CDR3 length: 15 residues. CDR3 in amino acids: CASSFAITVSNIQYF. As DNA, the CDR3 is TGTGCCAGCAGTTTCGCCATAACTGTTTCAAACATTCAGTACTTC.

Only a few counts were recorded for this clonotype. The chain joins TRBV5-1 to TRBJ2-7, with TRBD2 matching over 8 bases. Germline lookup yields CDR1 SGHRS and CDR2 YFSETQ. V was pared by 0 bases and J by 7 bases, with 9 bases of the junction left unmatched. The length of the CDR3 is 15 residues. CDR3 DNA sequence: TGCGCCAGCAGCTTGGATCTCGGGGGGGCTAAAGAGCAGTACTTC. It specifies CASSLDLGGAKEQYF.

This clonotype was observed a few times. This chain joins TRBV12-3 or TRBV12-4 and TRBJ2-2; no definite D call. The CDR3 loop spans 16 amino acids. V dropped 1 base and J dropped 0 bases, with 9 bases sitting between them. The CDR3 DNA sequence: TGTGCCAGCAGTTTAGTAAGCCCATCGAACACCGGGGAGCTGTTTTTT. Amino acid sequence: CASSLVSPSNTGELFF.

CDR3 sequence: CASSPSARGLAGANVLTF. The CDR3 nucleotides are TGCGCCAGCAGCCCCTCGGCCAGGGGCCTTGCTGGGGCCAACGTCCTGACTTTC. The chain recombines TRBV5-1 with TRBJ2-6; the D gene is possibly TRBD1 (6 bases). The CDR3 is 18 residues long. V was trimmed by 4 bases and J by 2 bases, leaving 19 bases between them. Germline V CDR1 and CDR2: SGHRS, YFSETQ.